The subject of this entry is one TCR beta chain. Its antigen is unidentified. The data originate from a study of cytomegalovirus exposure and HLA in healthy donors. Overall study context: Membership in the Caucasian-associated ancestry cluster was found for 81% of 350 to 450 genotyped donors.

13 Jbeta primers and 60 Vbeta primers were used for the PCR. In the original workflow: It was a later analysis that counted about 80 million unique TCR beta chains, of which approximately 11 million were shared. Assay: immunoSEQ multiplex PCR; the TCRdb copy retains only in-frame clones and omits some. V and J calls and clone size are as listed in that table; D and trimming were resolved from the DNA. The sample has approximately 200,000 clones, 75% to 85% seen once. Study-wide results and limits: Later analysis identified several of the most significant clusters that appeared linked to common viral pathogens. An assumption of roughly uniform sequencing depth across donors underlay the presence/absence analyses.

There are 15 residues in the CDR3. Trimming pared 5 bases from V and 2 bases from J, leaving 17 bases between. In germline, CDR1 is GTSNPN, CDR2 SVGIG (reference sequence). The source of this sequence is a woman aged 18-30 years in good health and CMV-seropositive. The sequenced material came from PBMCs. The chain uses TRBV30 and TRBJ2-3, with D maybe TRBD2 (6 bases). This CDR3 reads CAWVPRDWPTDTQYF. CDR3 in DNA: TGTGCCTGGGTACCGAGGGACTGGCCCACAGATACGCAGTATTTT.